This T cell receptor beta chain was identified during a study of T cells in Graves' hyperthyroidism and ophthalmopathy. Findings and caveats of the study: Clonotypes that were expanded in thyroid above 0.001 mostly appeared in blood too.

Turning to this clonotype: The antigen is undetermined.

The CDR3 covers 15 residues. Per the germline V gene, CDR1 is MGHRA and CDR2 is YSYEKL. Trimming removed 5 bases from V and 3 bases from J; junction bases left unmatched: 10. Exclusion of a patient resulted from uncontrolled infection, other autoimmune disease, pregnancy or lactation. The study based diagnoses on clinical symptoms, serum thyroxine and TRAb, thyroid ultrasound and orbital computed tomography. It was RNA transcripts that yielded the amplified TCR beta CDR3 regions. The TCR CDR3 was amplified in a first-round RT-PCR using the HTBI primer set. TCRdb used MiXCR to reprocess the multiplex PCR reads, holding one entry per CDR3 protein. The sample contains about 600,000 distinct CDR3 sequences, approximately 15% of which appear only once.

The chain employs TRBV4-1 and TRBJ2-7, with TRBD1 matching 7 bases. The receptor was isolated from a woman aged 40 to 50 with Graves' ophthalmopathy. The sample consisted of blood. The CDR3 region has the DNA TGCGCCAGCAGCGCAATTCCGGGACAGAACTACGAGCAGTACTTC. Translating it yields CASSAIPGQNYEQYF.